This passage covers 21 T cell receptor beta chains from one sample sequenced in a study of T cells in women clearing cervical HPV infection. Repertoires were generated with immunoSEQ multiplex PCR, while TCRdb's copy carries only in-frame clones and drops some. In total, the table holds roughly 30,000 clones. The sample consisted of blood buffy coat. The receptors derive from a woman aged 18 to 75 with a cervical HPV16 infection that either progressed to CIN3+ or cleared (not recorded which).

As to this clone: The read terminates 3 residues ahead of where the CDR3 ends, so the germline J gene completes it. The chain employs TRBV10-3 and TRBJ1-5; 8 bases line up with TRBD1. The V and J ends lost 5 bases and 4 bases, in that order; junction bases with no gene match: 4. CDR3 length: 14 amino acids. Germline lookup yields CDR1 ENHRY and CDR2 SYGVKD. The CDR3 sequence is CAISFTGGNQPQHF. CDR3 DNA, as far as it was read: TGTGCCATCAGTTTCACAGGGGGAAATCAGCCC.

The covered CDR3 bases are TGCGCCAGCAGCTCCGGGACAGGGGCCGAAGAGACG. Protein product: CASSSGTGAEET. The entire CDR3 protein is CASSSGTGAEETQYF. This rearrangement joins TRBV5-1 to TRBJ2-3; TRBD1 matches 10 bases. The sequenced fragment ends 3 residues before the CDR3 boundary, so the rest is inferred from the germline J gene. The germline V gene encodes CDR1 SGHRS and CDR2 YFSETQ. This CDR3 has 15 amino acids.

As to this clone: Read data end 3 residues before the CDR3 end; the end is taken from the germline J gene. The chain has TRBV7-8 and TRBJ1-2; D might be TRBD1 (5 bases). From germline, CDR1 is SGHVS and CDR2 FQNEAQ. CDR3 length equals 15 residues. The CDR3 loop is CASSPNVGGSYDYTF. CDR3 bases read: TGTGCCAGCAGCCCAAACGTGGGGGGTTCCTACGAC.

Of note for this clone: The read falls 3 residues short of the CDR3 end, and the missing part is taken from the germline J gene. V gene TRBV7-2 combines with J gene TRBJ2-7; 8 bases are a match to TRBD2. The CDR3 runs 14 residues. Germline-derived CDR1 and CDR2 are SGHTA and FQGNSA. V shed 6 bases, J shed 0 bases, and the junction held 4 bases outside the gene matches. CDR3 DNA, as far as it was read: TGTGCCAGCAGAATAGCGGGGACCTCCTACGAG. It is translated as CASRIAGTSYE. In full, the CDR3 reads CASRIAGTSYEQYF.

CDR3 amino acids: CSTLPTGANSPLHF. The DNA read from the CDR3 is TGCAGTACCCTACCTACGGGTGCCAATTCACCC. The gene calls are TRBV20-1 and TRBJ1-6; unclear D gene. The read stops 3 residues short of the end of the CDR3; the missing end is completed from the germline J gene. With 8 bases removed from V and 7 bases from J, the gap between germline ends came to 18 bases. The V gene's germline CDR1 is DFQATT and CDR2 SNEGSKA (reference sequence). There are 14 residues in the CDR3.

Details on this clone: The CDR3 is cut off 3 residues early in the read; its end comes from the germline J gene. This rearrangement joins TRBV19 to TRBJ2-4, with 8 nucleotides matching TRBD1. Germline assignment: CDR1 LNHDA and CDR2 SQIVND (reference sequence). The CDR3 is 17 residues long. The covered CDR3 bases are TGTGCCAGTACCCACGATATCGGGACAGGAGTGGGTTATGGT. Its protein is CASTHDIGTGVGYG. The full-length CDR3 reads as CASTHDIGTGVGYGQYF. Full variable domain (rest looked up from reference TRBV19 and TRBJ2-4): DGGITQSPKYLFRKEGQNVTLSCEQNLNHDAMYWYRQDPGQGLRLIYYSQIVNDFQKGDIAEGYSVSREKKESFPLTVTSAQKNPTAFYLCASTHDIGTGVGYGQYFGAGTRLSVL.

Remarks on this clone: Sequencing ends 3 residues short of the CDR3 end; the germline J gene provides the rest. This chain connects TRBV9 to TRBJ2-1, with TRBD2 matching over 9 bases. The length of the CDR3 is 15 residues. Germline V gene lookup returns CDR1 SGDLS and CDR2 YYNGEE. V shed 3 bases and J 5 bases; nucleotides not matched to a gene: 6. Incomplete CDR3 DNA: TGTGCCAGCAGCGGCCATAGCGGGGGAAACAATGAG. Translation gives CASSGHSGGNNE. The entire CDR3 protein is CASSGHSGGNNEQFF.

Concerning this clone: The read ends 3 residues early relative to the CDR3; the germline J gene fills the gap. This chain connects TRBV7-2 to TRBJ1-1; D not resolved. Looked up from germline, CDR1 is SGHTA and CDR2 is FQGNSA. The CDR3 is made up of 14 amino acids. V dropped 6 bases and J dropped 0 bases, with 11 bases sitting between them. The part of the CDR3 DNA that was read is TGTGCCAGCAGAAAAGGCGGTGTGAACACTGAA. This translates into CASRKGGVNTE. The entire CDR3 protein is CASRKGGVNTEAFF. Full variable domain (outside the CDR3, taken from reference TRBV7-2 and TRBJ1-1): GAGVSQSPSNKVTEKGKDVELRCDPISGHTALYWYRQSLGQGLEFLIYFQGNSAPDKSGLPSDRFSAERTGGSVSTLTIQRTQQEDSAVYLCASRKGGVNTEAFFGQGTRLTVV.

CDR3 loop: CASSLSRGDEKLFF. The DNA read from the CDR3 is TGTGCCAGCAGCTTAAGCAGGGGGGATGAAAAA. The chain recombines TRBV7-9 with TRBJ1-4; 7 nucleotides line up with TRBD1. The sequenced fragment ends 3 residues before the CDR3 boundary, so the rest is inferred from the germline J gene. Unmatched junction bases numbered 3, after V lost 2 bases and J lost 6 bases. Germline CDR1 and CDR2: SEHNR and FQNEAQ (reference sequence). CDR3 size: 14 residues.

With regard to this clone: Read data end 3 residues before the CDR3 end; the end is taken from the germline J gene. The chain carries TRBV6-1 and TRBJ2-7, with 7 bases lining up with TRBD1. Germline values: CDR1 MNHNS, CDR2 SASEGT. The CDR3 has 17 amino acids. Trimming removed 2 bases from V and 6 bases from J; junction bases left unmatched: 16. The CDR3 DNA, read in part, is TGTGCCAGCAGTGAAACCCTCCTCCGGACAGGAGGTTCCGAG. This encodes CASSETLLRTGGSE. The whole CDR3 sequence reads CASSETLLRTGGSEQYF.

About this clone: Read data end 3 residues before the CDR3 end; the end is taken from the germline J gene. V and J are TRBV18 and TRBJ1-3, with 7 bases matching TRBD1. CDR3 size: 16 residues. CDR1 KGHSH and CDR2 LQKENI come from the germline V gene. V was clipped by 2 bases and J by 3 bases; unmatched bases: 7. CDR3 sequence reads: CASSPTSGGRGNTIYF. The sequenced part of the CDR3 DNA is TGTGCCAGCTCACCAACTTCAGGGGGACGTGGAAACACC. The whole variable domain, filled in from reference TRBV18 and TRBJ1-3, reads NAGVMQNPRHLVRRRGQEARLRCSPMKGHSHVYWYRQLPEEGLKFMVYLQKENIIDESGMPKERFSAEFPKEGPSILRIQQVVRGDSAAYFCASSPTSGGRGNTIYFGEGSWLTVV.

Concerning this clone: The read falls 3 residues short of the CDR3 end, and the missing part is taken from the germline J gene. This chain joins TRBV20-1 and TRBJ1-5; TRBD1 matches at 7 bases. CDR1 is DFQATT, CDR2 SNEGSKA, per germline (reference sequence). The V segment lost 0 bases and the J segment 2 bases; nucleotides outside the gene matches: 16. The CDR3 length is 19 residues. CDR3 sequence: CSAREVEGTGAVGNQPQHF. The DNA read from the CDR3 is TGCAGTGCTAGAGAGGTCGAGGGAACAGGGGCGGTAGGCAATCAGCCC.

Regarding this clone: From the germline J gene comes the end of the CDR3, since the read stops 3 residues before it. This chain connects TRBV30 to TRBJ2-2; 8 nucleotides line up with TRBD2. Germline lookup yields CDR1 GTSNPN and CDR2 SVGIG (reference sequence). The CDR3 contains 13 residues. CDR3 in amino acids: CAWSSGTSEKLFF. The sequenced part of the CDR3 DNA is TGTGCCTGGAGTTCCGGGACTAGTGAAAAG.

Points on this clone: The sequenced fragment ends 3 residues before the CDR3 boundary, so the rest is inferred from the germline J gene. The rearrangement uses TRBV14 and TRBJ2-5; 8 bases line up with TRBD2. The CDR3 loop spans 17 amino acids. Trimming removed 2 bases from V and 4 bases from J; junction bases left unmatched: 12. The germline gives CDR1 SGHDN, CDR2 FVKESK. Incomplete CDR3 DNA: TGTGCCAGCAGCCAACCGTTACCCGGGGGGGCCGGAGAGACC. As protein: CASSQPLPGGAGET. The CDR3 in full is CASSQPLPGGAGETQYF.

As for this clone: The read terminates 3 residues before the CDR3 end, so the remaining end is supplied by the germline J gene. This chain joins TRBV20-1 and TRBJ2-7; TRBD2 aligns across 8 bases. J lost 0 bases, V lost 3 bases, and 1 base had no gene match. This CDR3 contains 13 residues. Germline V gene sequence: CDR1 DFQATT, CDR2 SNEGSKA (reference sequence). CDR3: CSASGGGSYEQYF. The CDR3 DNA, read in part, is TGCAGTGCTAGCGGGGGGGGCTCCTACGAG.

As for this clone: The read ends 3 residues before the CDR3 terminus; that terminus is restored from the germline J gene. The genes are TRBV24-1 and TRBJ2-3; 8 bases are a match to TRBD1. The germline V gene encodes CDR1 KGHDR and CDR2 SFDVKD. The CDR3 totals 15 residues. Trimming cost V 4 bases and J 4 bases; bases outside gene matches: 6. The covered CDR3 bases are TGTGCCACCAGTGAAGGAGGACAGGGCGCAGATACG. It is translated as CATSEGGQGADT. In full, the CDR3 reads CATSEGGQGADTQYF.

Remarks on this clone: The read is 3 residues too short to cover the CDR3 end, so that end is filled in from the germline J gene. The V and J genes are TRBV20-1 and TRBJ2-3; tentatively, D is TRBD2 (6 bases). CDR1 is DFQATT, CDR2 SNEGSKA, per germline (reference sequence). The CDR3 has 14 residues. The CDR3: CSAPLLGRGETQYF. The covered CDR3 bases are TGCAGTGCCCCATTGTTGGGACGCGGGGAGACG.

In regard to this clone: The read is 3 residues too short to cover the CDR3 end, so that end is filled in from the germline J gene. The V and J genes are TRBV7-4 and TRBJ2-1; TRBD2 agrees at 7 bases. V was pared by 4 bases and J by 5 bases, with 14 bases of the junction left unmatched. Germline assignment: CDR1 SGHVT and CDR2 SQSDAQ. The CDR3 extends over 17 amino acids. The CDR3 is CASSSPPGRGGNNEQFF. Incomplete CDR3 DNA: TGTGCCAGCAGCTCCCCCCCTGGGCGCGGGGGTAACAATGAG.

A word on this clone: The CDR3 end lies 3 residues beyond the end of the read and is filled in from the germline J gene. The V and J genes are TRBV20-1 and TRBJ2-7, with TRBD1 identical over 10 bases. CDR1 is DFQATT and CDR2 is SNEGSKA in the germline V gene (reference sequence). V lost 5 bases, J lost 0 bases, and 7 bases stayed unmatched. This CDR3 spans 15 amino acids. CDR3 DNA, as far as it was read: TGCAGTGCTCGGGACAGGGGTTTTTACTCCTACGAG. This sequence encodes CSARDRGFYSYE. From start to end, the CDR3 is CSARDRGFYSYEQYF.

Turning to this clone: The missing CDR3 end, 3 residues past where the read stops, is filled in from the germline J gene. J is TRBJ2-5 and V is TRBV5-4; 7 bases align to TRBD1. Germline V CDR1 and CDR2: SGHNT, YYREEE (reference sequence). The CDR3 sequence is 14 residues long. V gave up 2 bases and J gave up 5 bases; unmatched junction bases: 6. CDR3 bases read: TGTGCCAGCAGCTTAAACAGGGGAAGGGAGACC. It is translated as CASSLNRGRET. The CDR3 in full is CASSLNRGRETQYF.

With regard to this clone: The read ends 3 residues before the CDR3 terminus; that terminus is restored from the germline J gene. The chain has TRBV20-1 and TRBJ1-2; 7 bases are shared with TRBD1. Germline assignment: CDR1 DFQATT and CDR2 SNEGSKA (reference sequence). V shed 2 bases, J shed 4 bases, and the junction held 4 bases outside the gene matches. The CDR3 is 13 amino acids. The CDR3 loop is CSARKGGAYGYTF. The sequenced part of the CDR3 DNA is TGCAGTGCTAGAAAAGGGGGCGCCTATGGC.